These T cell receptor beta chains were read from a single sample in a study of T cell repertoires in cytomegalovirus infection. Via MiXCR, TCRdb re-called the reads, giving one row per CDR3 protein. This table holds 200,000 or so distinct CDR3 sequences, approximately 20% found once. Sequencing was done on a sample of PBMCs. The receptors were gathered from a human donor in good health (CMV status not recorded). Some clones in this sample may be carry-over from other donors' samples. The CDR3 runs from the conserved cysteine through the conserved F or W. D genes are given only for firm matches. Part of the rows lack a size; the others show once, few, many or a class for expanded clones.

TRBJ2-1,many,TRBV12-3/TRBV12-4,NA,CASSLGRDEQFF,TGTGCCAGCAGTTTAGGGCGTGATGAGCAGTTCTTC
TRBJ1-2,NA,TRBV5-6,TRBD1,CASRDTGGNGYTF,TGTGCCAGCAGGGACACAGGGGGCAATGGCTACACCTTC
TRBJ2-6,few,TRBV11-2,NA,CASSLVPISGANVLTF,TGTGCCAGCAGCTTAGTACCGATCTCTGGGGCCAACGTCCTGACTTTC
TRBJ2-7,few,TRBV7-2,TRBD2,CASSVGGFTYEQYF,TGTGCCAGTTCTGTGGGGGGGTTTACCTACGAGCAGTACTTC
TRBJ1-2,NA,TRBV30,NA,CAWRQGGKGYTF,TGTGCCTGGAGACAGGGTGGTAAAGGCTACACCTTC
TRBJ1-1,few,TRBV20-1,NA,CRLLGSDTEAFF,TGCAGGCTGCTGGGGAGTGACACTGAAGCTTTCTTT
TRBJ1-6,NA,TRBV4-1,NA,CASSQAQGRTANSPLHF,TGCGCCAGCAGCCAAGCGCAGGGCCGGACCGCTAATTCACCCCTCCACTTT
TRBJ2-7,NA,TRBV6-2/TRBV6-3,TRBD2,CASRPKTSSYEQYF,TGTGCCAGCAGACCGAAGACTAGCTCTTACGAGCAGTACTTC
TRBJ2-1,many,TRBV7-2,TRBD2,CASSLAPAGGYNEQFF,TGTGCCAGCAGCTTAGCGCCAGCGGGAGGCTACAATGAGCAGTTCTTC
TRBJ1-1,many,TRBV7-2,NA,CASSLAGDPNTEAFF,TGTGCCAGCAGCTTAGCGGGGGATCCGAACACTGAAGCTTTCTTT
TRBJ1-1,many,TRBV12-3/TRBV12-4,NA,CASSTRGRVNTEAFF,TGTGCCAGCAGCACCCGGGGGCGGGTGAACACTGAAGCTTTCTTT
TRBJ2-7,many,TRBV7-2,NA,CASSTRTDANAYEQYF,TGTGCCAGCAGCACTCGGACGGATGCAAACGCCTACGAGCAGTACTTC
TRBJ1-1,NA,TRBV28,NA,CASRMGVNTEAFF,TGTGCCAGCCGCATGGGGGTGAACACTGAAGCTTTCTTT
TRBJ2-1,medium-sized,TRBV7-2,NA,CASSSLLGVGFF,TGTGCCAGCAGCTCCCTTCTGGGAGTCGGTTTCTTC
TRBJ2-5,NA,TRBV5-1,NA,CASSFRTNQETQYF,TGCGCCAGCAGCTTCAGGACAAATCAAGAGACCCAGTACTTC
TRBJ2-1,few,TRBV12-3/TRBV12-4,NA,CASSFGQGNSEFF,NA
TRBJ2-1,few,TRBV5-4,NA,CASSFFPSSGNEQFF,TGTGCCAGCAGCTTCTTTCCTAGCAGTGGGAATGAGCAGTTCTTC
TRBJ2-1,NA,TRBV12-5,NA,CASGPGPSRYEQFF,TGTGCTAGTGGCCCGGGACCGTCGAGGTATGAGCAGTTCTTC
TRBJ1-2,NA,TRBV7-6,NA,CASSLARGETGGYTF,TGTGCCAGCAGCTTAGCGCGGGGGGAAACAGGTGGCTACACCTTC
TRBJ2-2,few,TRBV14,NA,CASSQGYPNTGELFF,TGTGCCAGCAGCCAAGGGTACCCGAACACCGGGGAGCTGTTTTTT
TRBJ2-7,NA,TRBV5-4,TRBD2,CASSWTSGRNYEQYF,TGTGCCAGCAGCTGGACTAGCGGGAGGAATTACGAGCAGTACTTC
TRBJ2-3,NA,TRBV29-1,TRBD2,CSVLPAHAGGASDTQYF,TGCAGCGTCCTCCCGGCCCACGCGGGGGGGGCCTCAGATACGCAGTATTTT
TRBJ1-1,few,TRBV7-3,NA,CASSLTPGLGTEAFF,TGTGCCAGCAGCTTAACTCCGGGGTTAGGCACTGAAGCTTTCTTT
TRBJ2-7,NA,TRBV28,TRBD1,CASRQGQGVSSSYEQYF,TGTGCCAGCAGACAGGGACAGGGAGTATCCTCCTCCTACGAGCAGTACTTC
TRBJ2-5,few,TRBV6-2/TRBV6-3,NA,CASSGAGGRQETQYF,TGTGCCAGCAGCGGTGCTGGGGGGCGTCAAGAGACCCAGTACTTC
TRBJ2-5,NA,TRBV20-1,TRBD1,CSAGTDREQETQYF,TGCAGTGCTGGCACGGACAGGGAACAAGAGACCCAGTACTTC
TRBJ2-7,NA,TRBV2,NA,CASSFYEQYF,TGTGCCAGCAGTTTCTACGAGCAGTACTTC